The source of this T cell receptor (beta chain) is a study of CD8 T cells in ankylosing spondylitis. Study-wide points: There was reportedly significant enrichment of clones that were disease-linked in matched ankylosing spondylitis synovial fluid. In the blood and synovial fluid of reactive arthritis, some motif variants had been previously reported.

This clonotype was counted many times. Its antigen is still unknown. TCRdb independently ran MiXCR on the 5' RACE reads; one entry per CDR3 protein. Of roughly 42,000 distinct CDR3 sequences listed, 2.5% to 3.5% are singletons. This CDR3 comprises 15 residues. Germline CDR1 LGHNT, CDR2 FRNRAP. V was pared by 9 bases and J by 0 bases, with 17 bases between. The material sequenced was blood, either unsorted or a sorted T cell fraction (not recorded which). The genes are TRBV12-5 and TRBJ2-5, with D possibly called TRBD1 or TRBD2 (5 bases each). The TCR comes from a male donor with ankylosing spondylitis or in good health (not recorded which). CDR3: CASPPGWGYQETQYF. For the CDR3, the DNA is TGTGCTAGCCCCCCAGGATGGGGGTACCAAGAGACCCAGTACTTC.